These 23 T cell receptor beta chains were sequenced from one sample in a study of T-cell reconstitution after alpha-beta-depleted transplantation in children (dated by TCRdb to about 2016). Library method: PCR. Sequencing took place on an Illumina HiSeq 2500. To normalize quantification of the TCRbeta repertoire, the TCR libraries were built with molecular barcoding that relied on unique molecular identifiers. The public sequencing data were trimmed at Q25 with fastp and processed into clonotypes with MiXCR by TCRdb, which kept only in-frame beta chains. When rows share a CDR3 protein, they turn into one entry using the most common DNA and genes. The sample table records about 280,000 distinct CDR3 sequences; about 9.9% of these occur just once. The top ten clones comprise 23% of the sample. Explained via the paper, the treatment or condition label denotes: allogeneic hematopoietic cell transplantation with graft depleted of TCRalphabeta T cells and CD19 B cells.

The specimen comprised peripheral blood, sampled 180 days after TCRalphabeta/CD19-depleted stem cell transplant. These receptors were obtained from a male patient between 2 and 10 years old who had a stem cell transplant for chronic granulomatous disease, so the T cells may come from the graft donor.

This clonotype was recorded at least ten times. The chain carries TRBV7-9 and TRBJ2-7; 12 bases match TRBD2. Per germline, CDR1 SEHNR and CDR2 FQNEAQ (reference sequence). V shed 2 bases and J 2 bases; nucleotides not matched to a gene: 7. The CDR3 consists of 17 residues. CDR3 sequence: CASSLIFGLAGTYEQYF. In nucleotides, the CDR3 is TGTGCCAGCAGCTTAATCTTTGGACTAGCGGGAACCTACGAGCAGTACTTC.

This clonotype occurred many times. The chain recombines TRBV20-1 with TRBJ2-3; TRBD2 agrees at 7 bases. Germline V gene data show CDR1 as DFQATT and CDR2 as SNEGSKA (reference sequence). V was pared by 6 bases and J by 1 base, with 10 bases of the junction left unmatched. The CDR3 loop spans 15 amino acids. The CDR3 spells CSAQTPAGRTDTQYF. The CDR3 DNA is TGCAGTGCCCAAACCCCAGCGGGGCGCACAGATACGCAGTATTTT.

This clonotype has ten or more counts. V usage is TRBV6-4 and J usage is TRBJ2-2, with D perhaps TRBD1 or TRBD2 (5 bases each). The CDR3 sequence is 13 residues long. V dropped 5 bases and J dropped 6 bases, with 10 bases sitting between them. Germline V gene lookup returns CDR1 MRHNA and CDR2 SNTAGT. The CDR3 DNA is TGTGCCAGCAGTTCAGGGACCCCCGGGGAGCTGTTTTTT. This sequence encodes CASSSGTPGELFF.

A remark on this clonotype: A much larger clone lies a single base off, so this may be a read error. This CDR3 fails to terminate in the conserved phenylalanine or tryptophan, so it likely reflects a read error. The V call is TRBV7-9, the J call TRBJ2-5, with TRBD1 matching 10 bases. The CDR3 is made up of 15 amino acids. Germline CDR1 SEHNR, CDR2 FQNEAQ (reference sequence). With V trimmed by 5 bases and J by 4 bases, 7 bases remained unmatched. The CDR3 bases are TGTGCCAGCAGCCAAGACAGGGGGCATCGAGAGACCCAGTACTAC. Its protein product is CASSQDRGHRETQYY.

In this sample, this clonotype turned up many times. In DNA, the CDR3 is TGTGCCACCAGTGACCCAGCCGGGACAGAAGGCACAGATACGCAGTATTTT. It yields the protein CATSDPAGTEGTDTQYF. The V gene is TRBV24-1, the J gene TRBJ2-3, with TRBD1 matching 7 bases. The germline V gene has CDR1 KGHDR and CDR2 SFDVKD. The CDR3 spans 17 residues. Trimming cost V 4 bases and J 1 base; bases outside gene matches: 10.

This clonotype was seen many times. The chain has TRBV20-1 and TRBJ2-7, with D maybe TRBD1 (5 bases). The germline CDR1 and CDR2 sequences are DFQATT and SNEGSKA (reference sequence). V was clipped by 6 bases and J by 2 bases, with 14 bases between them. There are 13 residues in the CDR3. CDR3 sequence reads: CSATQGPAYEQYF. The CDR3 region has the DNA TGCAGTGCGACGCAGGGCCCGGCCTACGAGCAGTACTTC.

This clonotype was observed a few times. Given a much more abundant clone one base away, this may be a read error. This chain connects TRBV20-1 to TRBJ2-1; TRBD2 matches 12 bases. This CDR3 contains 16 residues. CDR1 DFQATT and CDR2 SNEGSKA come from the germline V gene (reference sequence). CDR3 coding DNA: TGCTGTGCTAGACTAGCGGGAGTCAGGGGGAACAATGAGCAGTTCTTC. Translated, it gives CCARLAGVRGNNEQFF.

This clonotype showed up just a few times. This chain uses TRBV12-3 or TRBV12-4 with TRBJ2-7; 10 nucleotides line up with TRBD2. J gave up 3 bases and V 2 bases, and 7 bases lay outside the gene matches. The CDR3 covers 16 residues. The CDR3 here is CASSLKVTSGNYEQYF. Written as DNA, the CDR3 is TGTGCCAGCAGTTTAAAGGTCACTAGCGGGAACTACGAGCAGTACTTC.

This clonotype has a count of ten or more. This chain connects TRBV5-1 to TRBJ2-1, with D perhaps TRBD1 (6 bases). The CDR3 runs to 16 residues. V lost 3 bases to trimming and J lost 0 bases, with 13 bases between them. Germline CDR1 and CDR2: SGHRS and YFSETQ. CDR3 sequence (DNA): TGCGCCAGCAGCTGGGGTGGACAGAGCTCCTACAATGAGCAGTTCTTC. Amino acid sequence: CASSWGGQSSYNEQFF.

This clonotype occurred many times. The J gene is TRBJ2-2, the V gene TRBV5-1, with D unresolved. Germline CDR1 reads SGHRS; CDR2 reads YFSETQ. The V gene lost 0 bases and the J gene lost 0 bases, with 6 bases spanning the gap. The CDR3 is made up of 15 amino acids. The CDR3: CASSLVTANTGELFF. The DNA for the CDR3 is TGCGCCAGCAGCTTGGTCACAGCGAACACCGGGGAGCTGTTTTTT. The entire variable domain, with the rest obtained from reference TRBV5-1 and TRBJ2-2, is as follows: KAGVTQTPRYLIKTRGQQVTLSCSPISGHRSVSWYQQTPGQGLQFLFEYFSETQRNKGNFPGRFSGRQFSNSRSEMNVSTLELGDSALYLCASSLVTANTGELFFGEGSRLTVL.

This clonotype was observed at least ten times. V is TRBV9 and J is TRBJ2-1; 9 nucleotides match TRBD2. From germline, CDR1 is SGDLS and CDR2 YYNGEE. V lost 0 bases, J lost 7 bases, and 14 bases stayed unmatched. The CDR3 totals 18 residues. Written as DNA, the CDR3 is TGTGCCAGCAGCGTAGCTACGAGAGGTAGCGGGAGTTGGAATGAGCAGTTCTTC. It codes for CASSVATRGSGSWNEQFF.

The table lists this clonotype with many counts. V and J are TRBV10-3 and TRBJ2-7, with unresolved D. The V end lost 6 bases, the J end lost 3 bases, and 12 bases lay between the germline ends. The germline V gene has CDR1 ENHRY and CDR2 SYGVKD. The CDR3 loop spans 13 amino acids. The CDR3 protein is CAIRDGGSYEQYF. CDR3 in DNA: TGTGCCATCAGAGACGGTGGTAGCTACGAGCAGTACTTC.

This clonotype was seen ten or more times. CDR3 region: CSARAASGRLSYNEQFF. In nucleotides, the CDR3 is TGCAGTGCTAGAGCGGCTAGCGGGAGGTTGTCCTACAATGAGCAGTTCTTC. The chain carries TRBV20-1 and TRBJ2-1, with TRBD2 identical over 11 bases. The CDR3 runs 17 residues. V dropped 1 base and J dropped 1; count of bases not matched to a gene: 6. Germline loops: CDR1 DFQATT, CDR2 SNEGSKA (reference sequence).

The table lists this clonotype with many counts. This chain uses TRBV12-3 or TRBV12-4 with TRBJ1-3; possibly TRBD1 for D (5 bases). Between the trimmed V and J ends, which lost 6 bases and 0 bases, there was a span of 15 bases. CDR3 size: 16 residues. CDR3 nucleotides: TGTGCCAGCAGCCCAGGATGGGGCAGCTCTGGAAACACCATATATTTT. This sequence encodes CASSPGWGSSGNTIYF.

This clonotype was detected ten times or more. This chain links TRBV7-8 with TRBJ2-3; 9 bases line up with TRBD1. The CDR3 has 16 residues. CDR1 and CDR2 from the germline V gene are SGHVS and FQNEAQ. J gave up 4 bases and V 2 bases, and 7 bases lay outside the gene matches. The DNA for the CDR3 is TGTGCCAGCAGCTTAAAGGGACAGGGTATCGCAGATACGCAGTATTTT. This encodes CASSLKGQGIADTQYF.

Ten or more counts support this clonotype. This chain uses TRBV10-3 with TRBJ1-2; TRBD1 agrees at 8 bases. With 6 bases clipped from V and 3 bases from J, the junction kept 12 bases outside the gene matches. CDR1 is ENHRY and CDR2 is SYGVKD in the germline V gene. The CDR3 has 16 amino acids. CDR3 protein: CAIRGTGVPIDYGYTF. CDR3 DNA: TGTGCCATCAGGGGGACAGGAGTCCCCATTGACTATGGCTACACCTTC.

Many counts were recorded for this clonotype. CDR3 nucleotide sequence: TGCAGCGTGGGCGGGGGGGCTCAAAAGTTTGGAAACACTGAAGCTTTCTTT. Protein sequence: CSVGGGAQKFGNTEAFF. The chain employs TRBV29-1 and TRBJ1-1, with TRBD1 as a possible D gene (6 bases). Germline V gene data show CDR1 as SQVTM and CDR2 as ANQGSEA. Trimming removed 6 bases from V and 2 bases from J, with 25 bases in between. The CDR3 contains 17 residues.

The chain joins TRBV28 to TRBJ2-1, with 8 bases aligning to TRBD1. Germline V gene sequence: CDR1 MDHEN, CDR2 SYDVKM. The CDR3 spans 18 residues. V lost 8 bases to trimming and J lost 1 base; unmatched junction nucleotides: 16. The CDR3 coding sequence is TGTGCCAGCTCTTACCCCCGGGACAGGAGGTTTTCCTACAATGAGCAGTTCTTC. Its translation is CASSYPRDRRFSYNEQFF.

In its sample, this clonotype was seen many times. The rearrangement uses TRBV5-6 and TRBJ2-5; tentative D call: TRBD1 (5 bases). V lost 2 bases to trimming and J lost 1 base, with 18 bases between them. CDR3 size: 17 residues. In germline, CDR1 is SGHDT, CDR2 YYEEEE. DNA of the CDR3: TGTGCCAGCAGCTTTACGGTTTATCCTCAGGGCCAAGAGACCCAGTACTTC. Translation gives CASSFTVYPQGQETQYF.

This clonotype was seen at least ten times. The CDR3 nucleotides read TGTGCCAGCAGCCGAGTGGTTCTAGCGGGAGATACGCAGTATTTT. It codes for CASSRVVLAGDTQYF. The genes are TRBV14 and TRBJ2-3, with 8 nucleotides matching TRBD2. The CDR3 spans 15 residues. CDR1 SGHDN and CDR2 FVKESK come from the germline V gene. Trimming cost V 4 bases and J 5 bases; bases outside gene matches: 8. Based on the CDR3 plus reference TRBV14 and TRBJ2-3, the full variable domain is EAGVTQFPSHSVIEKGQTVTLRCDPISGHDNLYWYRRVMGKEIKFLLHFVKESKQDESGMPNNRFLAERTGGTYSTLKVQPAELEDSGVYFCASSRVVLAGDTQYFGPGTRLTVL.

This clonotype was found many times. The rearrangement uses TRBV12-3 or TRBV12-4 and TRBJ2-7, with D tentatively TRBD1 (6 bases). The CDR3 consists of 14 residues. V was trimmed by 5 bases and J by 2 bases, leaving 13 bases between them. The CDR3 spells CASSKGDMTYEQYF. The CDR3 DNA sequence: TGTGCCAGCAGTAAGGGGGACATGACCTACGAGCAGTACTTC.

This clonotype was observed many times. The genes are TRBV7-2 and TRBJ2-5; D is perhaps TRBD1 (6 bases). Germline values: CDR1 SGHTA, CDR2 FQGNSA. This CDR3 is built from 15 residues. The V gene lost 0 bases and the J gene lost 3 bases, with 11 bases spanning the gap. The CDR3 loop is CASSLATGLEETQYF. CDR3 sequence (DNA): TGTGCCAGCAGCTTAGCTACAGGGTTGGAAGAGACCCAGTACTTC.

This clonotype was detected many times. The rearrangement uses TRBV7-9 and TRBJ1-2; 8 bases are shared with TRBD1. The CDR3 sequence is 14 residues long. The V gene end was trimmed by 0 bases and the J gene end by 8 bases; junction bases not matched to a gene: 5. CDR1 is SEHNR, CDR2 FQNEAQ, per germline (reference sequence). The CDR3 here is CASSLAQGAQGYTF. Here the CDR3 DNA reads TGTGCCAGCAGCTTAGCGCAGGGGGCGCAAGGCTACACCTTC. Full variable domain (outside the CDR3, taken from reference TRBV7-9 and TRBJ1-2): DTGVSQNPRHKITKRGQNVTFRCDPISEHNRLYWYRQTLGQGPEFLTYFQNEAQLEKSRLLSDRFSAERPKGSFSTLEIQRTEQGDSAMYLCASSLAQGAQGYTFGSGTRLTVV.